This T cell receptor (beta chain) was captured by sequencing in a study of blood T cells in healthy people across ages. This clonotype was seen a few times. A second PCR of about 7 to 12 cycles used a sample-barcoded 5' primer and a J-beta primer mix. MiXCR, run by TCRdb on the 5' RACE reads, gives a single entry per CDR3 protein. The table lists 750,000 to 950,000 distinct CDR3 sequences, around 25% of them singletons. With 4 bases clipped from V and 1 base from J, the junction kept 7 bases outside the gene matches. Germline V gene lookup returns CDR1 SGHDT and CDR2 YYEEEE. The CDR3 covers 16 residues. These data are also associated with another study on T cells of mothers and their children. That work states: Barcodes for each sample and 2-4 random nucleotides were added by the M1S primer used in the second PCR.

Sequencing was performed on blood. The TCR originated in a boy between 10 and 17 years old in good health. J is TRBJ2-5 and V is TRBV5-6, with TRBD2 matching over 10 bases. The CDR3 sequence: CASSPTSGDFQETQYF. The CDR3 nucleotides read TGTGCCAGCAGCCCCACTAGCGGGGACTTCCAAGAGACCCAGTACTTC. Combining the CDR3 with reference TRBV5-6 and TRBJ2-5 gives the whole variable domain DAGVTQSPTHLIKTRGQQVTLRCSPKSGHDTVSWYQQALGQGPQFIFQYYEEEERQRGNFPDRFSGHQFPNYSSELNVNALLLGDSALYLCASSPTSGDFQETQYFGPGTRLLVL.